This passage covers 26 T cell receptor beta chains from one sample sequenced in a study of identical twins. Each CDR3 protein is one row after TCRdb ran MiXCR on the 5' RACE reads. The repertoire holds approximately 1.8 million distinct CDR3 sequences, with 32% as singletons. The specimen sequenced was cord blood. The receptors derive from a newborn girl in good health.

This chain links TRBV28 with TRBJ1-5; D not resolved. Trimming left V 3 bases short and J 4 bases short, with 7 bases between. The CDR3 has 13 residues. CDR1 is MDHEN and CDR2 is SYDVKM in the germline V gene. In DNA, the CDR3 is TGTGCCAGCAGTTTTACCAGTAATCAGCCCCAGCATTTT. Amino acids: CASSFTSNQPQHF.

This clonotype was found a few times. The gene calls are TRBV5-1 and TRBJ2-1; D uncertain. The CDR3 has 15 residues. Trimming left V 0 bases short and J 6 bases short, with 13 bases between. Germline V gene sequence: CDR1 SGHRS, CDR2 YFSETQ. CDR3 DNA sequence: TGCGCCAGCAGCTTGGGGGGTAGTCGGGCCAATGAGCAGTTCTTC. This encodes CASSLGGSRANEQFF.

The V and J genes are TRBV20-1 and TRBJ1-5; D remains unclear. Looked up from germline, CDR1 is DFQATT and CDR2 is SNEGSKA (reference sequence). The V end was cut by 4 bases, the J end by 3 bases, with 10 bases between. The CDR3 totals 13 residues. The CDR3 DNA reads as TGCAGTGCTATGGACGGCAACAATCAGCCCCAGCATTTT. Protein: CSAMDGNNQPQHF.

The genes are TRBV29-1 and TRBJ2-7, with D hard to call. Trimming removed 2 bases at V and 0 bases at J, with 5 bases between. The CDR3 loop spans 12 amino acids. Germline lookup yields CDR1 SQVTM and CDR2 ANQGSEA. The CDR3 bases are TGCAGCGTTGAAACAAGCTCCTACGAGCAGTACTTC. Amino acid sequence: CSVETSSYEQYF.

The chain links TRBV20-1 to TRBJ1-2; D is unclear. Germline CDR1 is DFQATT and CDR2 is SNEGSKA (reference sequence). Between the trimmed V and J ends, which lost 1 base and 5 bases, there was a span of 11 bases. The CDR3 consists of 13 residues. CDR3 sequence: CSARVVGGYGYTF. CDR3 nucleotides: TGCAGTGCTAGAGTGGTAGGCGGGTATGGCTACACCTTC.

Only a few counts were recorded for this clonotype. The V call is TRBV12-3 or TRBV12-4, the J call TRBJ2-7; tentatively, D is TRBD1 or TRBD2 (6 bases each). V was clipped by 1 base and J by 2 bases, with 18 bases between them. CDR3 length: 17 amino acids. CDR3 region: CASSLDGGTTFTYEQYF. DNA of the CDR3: TGTGCCAGCAGTTTAGACGGCGGGACAACCTTTACCTACGAGCAGTACTTC.

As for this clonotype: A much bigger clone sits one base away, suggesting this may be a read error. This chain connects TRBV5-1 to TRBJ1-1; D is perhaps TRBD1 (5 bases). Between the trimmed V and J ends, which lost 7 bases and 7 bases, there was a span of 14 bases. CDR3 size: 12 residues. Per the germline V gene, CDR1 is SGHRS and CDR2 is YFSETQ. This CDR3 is CASGPVGVEAFF. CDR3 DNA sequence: TGCGCCAGCGGCCCAGTAGGGGTTGAAGCTTTCTTT.

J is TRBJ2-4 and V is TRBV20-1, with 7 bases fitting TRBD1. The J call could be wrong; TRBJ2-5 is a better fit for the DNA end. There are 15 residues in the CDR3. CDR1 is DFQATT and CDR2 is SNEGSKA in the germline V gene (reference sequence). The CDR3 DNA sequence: TGCAGTGCTAGAGCTCAACAGGGGCGGATTGAGACCCAGTACTTC. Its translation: CSARAQQGRIETQYF.

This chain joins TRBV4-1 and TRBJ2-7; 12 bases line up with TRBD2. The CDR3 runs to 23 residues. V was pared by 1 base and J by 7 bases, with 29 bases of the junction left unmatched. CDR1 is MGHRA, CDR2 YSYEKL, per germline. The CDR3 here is CASSQVFLTSGSSTTNRLSEQYF. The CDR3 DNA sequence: TGCGCCAGCAGCCAAGTTTTCTTGACTAGCGGGAGCAGCACAACGAATCGCCTCAGTGAGCAGTACTTC.

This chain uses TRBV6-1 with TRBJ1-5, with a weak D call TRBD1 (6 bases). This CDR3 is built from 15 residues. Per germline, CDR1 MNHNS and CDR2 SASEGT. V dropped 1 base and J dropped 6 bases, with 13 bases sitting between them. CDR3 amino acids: CASSEVKGGFQPQHF. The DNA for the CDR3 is TGTGCCAGCAGTGAAGTAAAGGGGGGCTTTCAGCCCCAGCATTTT.

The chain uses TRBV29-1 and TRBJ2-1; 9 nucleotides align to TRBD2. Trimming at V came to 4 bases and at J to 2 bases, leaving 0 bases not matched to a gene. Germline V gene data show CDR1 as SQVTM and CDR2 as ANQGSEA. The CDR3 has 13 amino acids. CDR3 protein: CSVASGAYNEQFF. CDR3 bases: TGCAGCGTTGCTAGCGGGGCCTACAATGAGCAGTTCTTC.

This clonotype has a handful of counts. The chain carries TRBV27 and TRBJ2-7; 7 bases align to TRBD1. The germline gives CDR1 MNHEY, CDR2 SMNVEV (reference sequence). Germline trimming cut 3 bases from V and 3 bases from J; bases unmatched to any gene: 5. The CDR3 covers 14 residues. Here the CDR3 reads CASSFNRGHYEQYF. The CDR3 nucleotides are TGTGCCAGCAGTTTCAACAGGGGCCACTACGAGCAGTACTTC.

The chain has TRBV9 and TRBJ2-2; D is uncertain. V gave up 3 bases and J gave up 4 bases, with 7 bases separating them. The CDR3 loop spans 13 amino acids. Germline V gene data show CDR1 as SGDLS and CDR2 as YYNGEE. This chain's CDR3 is CASSAIPTGELFF. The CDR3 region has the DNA TGTGCCAGCAGCGCAATCCCCACCGGGGAGCTGTTTTTT.

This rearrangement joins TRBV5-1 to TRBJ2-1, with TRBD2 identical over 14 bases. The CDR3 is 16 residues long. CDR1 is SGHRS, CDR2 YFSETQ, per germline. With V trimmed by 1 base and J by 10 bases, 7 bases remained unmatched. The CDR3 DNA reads TGCGCCAGCAGCTTGCGCGGGACTAGCGGGAGCCAAGAGCAGTTCTTC. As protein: CASSLRGTSGSQEQFF.

The CDR3 coding sequence is TGCAGTGCTAGAGCTGGCGGGAGGAGGTACTACGAGCAGTACTTC. Its protein product is CSARAGGRRYYEQYF. The chain couples TRBV20-1 to TRBJ2-7; TRBD2 agrees at 8 bases. This CDR3 contains 15 residues. From germline, CDR1 is DFQATT and CDR2 SNEGSKA (reference sequence). V was pared by 1 base and J by 3 bases, with 8 bases of the junction left unmatched.

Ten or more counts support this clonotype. Written as DNA, the CDR3 is TGTGCCAGCAGTTCCACAGGGGGCATGAACACTGAAGCTTTCTTT. Its protein is CASSSTGGMNTEAFF. The chain is built from TRBV12-3 or TRBV12-4 and TRBJ1-1; TRBD1 matches 9 bases. The J segment lost 0 bases and the V segment lost 4 bases, leaving 3 bases of the junction unmatched. The CDR3 extends over 15 amino acids.

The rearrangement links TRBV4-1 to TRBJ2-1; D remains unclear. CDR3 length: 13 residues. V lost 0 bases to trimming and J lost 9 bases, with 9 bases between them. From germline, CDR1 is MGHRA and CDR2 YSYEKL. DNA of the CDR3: TGCGCCAGCAGCCAAGATTTACCCAGTGAGCAGTTCTTC. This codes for CASSQDLPSEQFF.

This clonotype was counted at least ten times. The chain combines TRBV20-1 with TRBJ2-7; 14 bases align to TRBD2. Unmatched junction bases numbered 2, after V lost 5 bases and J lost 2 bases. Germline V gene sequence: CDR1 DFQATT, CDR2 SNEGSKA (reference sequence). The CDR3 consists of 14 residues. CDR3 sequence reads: CSARLAGGPYEQYF. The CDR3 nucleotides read TGCAGTGCTCGACTAGCGGGGGGGCCCTACGAGCAGTACTTC.

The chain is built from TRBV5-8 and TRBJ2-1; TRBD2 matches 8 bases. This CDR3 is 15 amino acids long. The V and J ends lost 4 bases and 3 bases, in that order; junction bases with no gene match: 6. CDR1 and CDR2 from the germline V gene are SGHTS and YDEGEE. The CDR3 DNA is TGTGCCAGCAGCCAAGCGGGAGCGGGCTACAATGAGCAGTTCTTC. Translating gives CASSQAGAGYNEQFF.

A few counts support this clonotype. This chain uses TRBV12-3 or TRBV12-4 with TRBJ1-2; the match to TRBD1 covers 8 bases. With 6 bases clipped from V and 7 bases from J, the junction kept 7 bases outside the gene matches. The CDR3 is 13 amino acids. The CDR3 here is CASRANRGSGYTF. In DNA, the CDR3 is TGTGCCAGCAGAGCTAACAGGGGGAGTGGCTACACCTTC.

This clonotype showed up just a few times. CDR3 protein: CSARVSAADTQYF. Written as DNA, the CDR3 is TGCAGTGCTAGAGTCAGCGCGGCAGATACGCAGTATTTT. The chain is built from TRBV20-1 and TRBJ2-3; unclear D gene. Germline CDR1 reads DFQATT; CDR2 reads SNEGSKA (reference sequence). This CDR3 spans 13 amino acids. The germline V and J ends were trimmed by 1 base and 4 bases, with 9 bases remaining between them.

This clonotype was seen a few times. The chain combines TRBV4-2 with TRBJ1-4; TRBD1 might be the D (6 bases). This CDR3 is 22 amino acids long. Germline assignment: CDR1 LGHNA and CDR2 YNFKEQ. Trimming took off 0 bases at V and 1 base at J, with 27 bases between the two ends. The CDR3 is CASSQETISGGAIVRTNEKLFF. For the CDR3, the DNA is TGTGCCAGCAGCCAAGAGACTATATCGGGGGGGGCCATAGTTCGAACTAATGAAAAACTGTTTTTT.

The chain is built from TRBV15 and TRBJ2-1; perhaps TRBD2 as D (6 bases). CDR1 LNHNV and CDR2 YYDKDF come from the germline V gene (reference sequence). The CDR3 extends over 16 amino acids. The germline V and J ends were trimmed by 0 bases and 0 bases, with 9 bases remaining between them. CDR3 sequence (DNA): TGTGCCACCAGCAGAGATTTGGGGGGCTCCTACAATGAGCAGTTCTTC. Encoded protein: CATSRDLGGSYNEQFF.

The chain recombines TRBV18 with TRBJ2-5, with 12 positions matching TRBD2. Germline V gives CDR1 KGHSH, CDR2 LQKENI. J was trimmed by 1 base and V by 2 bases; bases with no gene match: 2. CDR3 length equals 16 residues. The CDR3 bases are TGTGCCAGCTCACCAACTAGCGGGAGGCTCCAAGAGACCCAGTACTTC. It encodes CASSPTSGRLQETQYF.

The CDR3 is CAISGLASYNEQYF. The CDR3 nucleotides are TGTGCCATCAGTGGACTAGCCTCCTACAATGAGCAGTACTTC. The V call is TRBV10-3, the J call TRBJ2-1, with TRBD2 matching over 7 bases. The J call could be wrong; TRBJ2-7 is a better fit for the DNA end. The CDR3 length is 14 residues. CDR1 is ENHRY and CDR2 is SYGVKD in the germline V gene.

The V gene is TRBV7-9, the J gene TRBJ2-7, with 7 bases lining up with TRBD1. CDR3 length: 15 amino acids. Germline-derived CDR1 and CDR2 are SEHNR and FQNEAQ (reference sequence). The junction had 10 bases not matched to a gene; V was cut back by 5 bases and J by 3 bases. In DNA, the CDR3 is TGTGCCAGCAGCCCTCGCCCGGGACAGAACTACGAGCAGTACTTC. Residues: CASSPRPGQNYEQYF.